This T cell receptor (beta chain) was captured by sequencing in a study of blood T cell repertoires in COVID-19. Study in general: PBMCs, B-cell-depleted T cells, or T cells provided the cDNA or gDNA that made up the material.

Authors' methods: The authors estimated nucleated cell counts from reference gene primer amplification. Method: immunoSEQ multiplex PCR; TCRdb's copy keeps in-frame clones and lacks some. V, J and clone size are those of that table, while D and trimming were read from the DNA. The table has some 120,000 clones, approximately 88% seen once. The junction had 8 bases not matched to a gene; V was cut back by 5 bases and J by 6 bases. Germline V gives CDR1 SQVTM, CDR2 ANQGSEA. CDR3 size: 14 residues. The sequence was collected from a woman in her twenties or thirties who had recovered from COVID-19. The V call is TRBV29-1, the J call TRBJ2-4, with 9 bases aligning to TRBD2. Sequenced material: peripheral blood. This CDR3 reads CSVTSGGRGNIQYF. The DNA for the CDR3 is TGCAGCGTTACAAGCGGGGGGCGGGGAAACATTCAGTACTTC.